This entry lists 5 T cell receptor beta chains sequenced from one sample in a study of glioma-infiltrating T cells. TCR alpha and beta CDR3 regions were amplified from RNA using iRepertoire nested multiplex PCR. Using its own MiXCR run on the multiplex PCR reads, TCRdb lists one record per CDR3 protein. The table lists approximately 140,000 distinct CDR3 sequences, about 22% of them singletons. The sequenced sample consisted of glioma tissue, nonneoplastic brain tissue, or PBMCs (not recorded which). These receptors originate from a human donor with low-grade glioma or glioblastoma, undergoing nonglioma brain surgery, or in good health (not recorded which).

This clonotype was seen only a few times. The chain combines TRBV2 with TRBJ2-3; unclear D gene. The germline V gene encodes CDR1 SNHLY and CDR2 FYNNEI. The CDR3 runs to 16 residues. Deletions cut 7 bases from V and 2 bases from J, with 19 bases between. CDR3 loop: CASTPAGFGPTDTQYF. The CDR3 nucleotides read TGTGCCAGCACCCCAGCAGGTTTCGGCCCCACAGATACGCAGTATTTT. The full variable domain, with the rest looked up from reference TRBV2 and TRBJ2-3, is EPEVTQTPSHQVTQMGQEVILRCVPISNHLYFYWYRQILGQKVEFLVSFYNNEISEKSEIFDDQFSVERPDGSNFTLKIRSTKLEDSAMYFCASTPAGFGPTDTQYFGPGTRLTVL.

This clonotype was seen a few times. The J gene is TRBJ1-1, the V gene TRBV14; D is undetermined. Germline V lookup: CDR1 SGHDN, CDR2 FVKESK. V shed 2 bases and J shed 7 bases, with 8 bases lying between them. The CDR3 has 12 amino acids. This CDR3 reads CASSQRTVEAFF. CDR3 nucleotides: TGTGCCAGCAGCCAAAGGACCGTTGAAGCTTTCTTT.

In regard to this clonotype: This may be a read error: a much more frequent sequence differs by one nucleotide. The CDR3 spells CASRDPEGTQYF. In DNA form, the CDR3 reads TGTGCCAGCAGGGACCCCGAGGGGACCCAGTACTTC. The chain carries TRBV6-2 or TRBV6-3 and TRBJ2-5; TRBD2 is a possible D gene (5 bases). The CDR3 contains 12 residues. V was cut by 6 bases and J by 7 bases, with 12 bases left in between. Germline CDR1 MNHEY, CDR2 SVGEGT.

This clonotype was seen repeatedly, ten times or more. The rearrangement links TRBV28 to TRBJ2-3, with 7 bases matching TRBD1. Trimming removed 8 bases from V and 0 bases from J; junction bases left unmatched: 8. CDR1 is MDHEN and CDR2 is SYDVKM in the germline V gene. The CDR3 contains 15 residues. Written as DNA, the CDR3 is TGTGCCAGCGGCGAGGGGGCCCCTAGCACAGATACGCAGTATTTT. This gives the protein CASGEGAPSTDTQYF.

The chain carries TRBV4-1 and TRBJ2-7; D not certain. The CDR3 consists of 16 residues. Germline loops: CDR1 MGHRA, CDR2 YSYEKL. The V end lost 0 bases, the J end lost 1 base, and 13 bases lay between the germline ends. The CDR3 here is CASSQDSGLSSYEQYV. In DNA form, the CDR3 reads TGCGCCAGCAGCCAAGATTCGGGTTTGAGTTCCTACGAGCAGTACGTC.